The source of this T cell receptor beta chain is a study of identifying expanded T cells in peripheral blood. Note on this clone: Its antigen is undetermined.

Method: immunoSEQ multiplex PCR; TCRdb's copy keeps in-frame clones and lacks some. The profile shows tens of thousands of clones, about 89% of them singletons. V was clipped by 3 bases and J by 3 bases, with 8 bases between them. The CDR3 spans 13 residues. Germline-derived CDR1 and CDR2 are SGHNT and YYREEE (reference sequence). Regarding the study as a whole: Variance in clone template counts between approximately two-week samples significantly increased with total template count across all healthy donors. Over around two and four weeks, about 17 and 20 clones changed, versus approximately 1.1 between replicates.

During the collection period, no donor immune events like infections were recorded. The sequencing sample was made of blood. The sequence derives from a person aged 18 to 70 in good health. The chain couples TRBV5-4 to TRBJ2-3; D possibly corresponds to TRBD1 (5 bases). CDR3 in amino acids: CASSSWTTDTQYF. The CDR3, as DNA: TGTGCCAGCAGCTCCTGGACAACAGATACGCAGTATTTT.